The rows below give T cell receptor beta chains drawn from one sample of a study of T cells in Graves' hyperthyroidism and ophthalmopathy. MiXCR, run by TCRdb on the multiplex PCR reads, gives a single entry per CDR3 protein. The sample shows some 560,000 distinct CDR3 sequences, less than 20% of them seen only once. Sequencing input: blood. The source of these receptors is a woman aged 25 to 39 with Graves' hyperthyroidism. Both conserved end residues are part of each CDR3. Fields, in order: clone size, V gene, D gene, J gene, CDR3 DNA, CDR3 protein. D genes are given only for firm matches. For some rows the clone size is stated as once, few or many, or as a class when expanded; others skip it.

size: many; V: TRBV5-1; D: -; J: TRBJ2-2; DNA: TGCGCCAGCAGCTTGGGGGGGCTGAACACCGGGGAGCTGTTTTTT; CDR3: CASSLGGLNTGELFF
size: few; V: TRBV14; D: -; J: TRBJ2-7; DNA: TGTGCCAGCAGCCATACCGTCGTCGAGCAGTACTTC; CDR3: CASSHTVVEQYF
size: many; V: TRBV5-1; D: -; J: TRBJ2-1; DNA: TGCGCCAGCAGCCCGTCAGCGCCCAACTACAATGAGCAGTTCTTC; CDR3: CASSPSAPNYNEQFF
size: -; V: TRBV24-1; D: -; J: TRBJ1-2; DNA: TGTGCCACCAGTGATTTGACGCAGGCCCAAGGCTACACCTTC; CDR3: CATSDLTQAQGYTF
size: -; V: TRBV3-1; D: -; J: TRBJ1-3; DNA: TGTGCCAGCAGCCAAGGGGGGACTGGAAACACCATATATTTT; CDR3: CASSQGGTGNTIYF
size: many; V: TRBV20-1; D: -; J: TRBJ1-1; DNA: TGCAGTGCTAGATATGGCAGCACTGAAGCTTTCTTT; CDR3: CSARYGSTEAFF
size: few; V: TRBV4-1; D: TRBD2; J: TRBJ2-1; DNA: TGCGCCAGCAGACAACCTGAGCGGGGCGCCTCCTACAATGAGCAGTTCTTC; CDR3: CASRQPERGASYNEQFF
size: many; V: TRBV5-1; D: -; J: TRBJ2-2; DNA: TGCGCCAGCACTGATGAGGTTTCGAACACCGGGGAGCTGTTTTTT; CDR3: CASTDEVSNTGELFF
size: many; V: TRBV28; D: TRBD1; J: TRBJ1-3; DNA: TGTGCCAGCAGACGTAACAGGGGGTCTGGAAACACCATATATTTT; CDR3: CASRRNRGSGNTIYF
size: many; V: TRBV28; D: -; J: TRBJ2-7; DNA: TGTGCCAGCAGGTACTCCGGGACGGACGCCTACGAGCAGTACTTC; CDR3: CASRYSGTDAYEQYF
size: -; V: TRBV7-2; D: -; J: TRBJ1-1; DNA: TGTGCCAGCAGCTTACAGGGGTCGTCGGAAGCTTTCTTT; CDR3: CASSLQGSSEAFF
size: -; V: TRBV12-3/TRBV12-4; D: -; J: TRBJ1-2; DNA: TGTGCCAGCAGTCGCCAGACGGGGGGTGGCTACACCTTC; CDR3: CASSRQTGGGYTF
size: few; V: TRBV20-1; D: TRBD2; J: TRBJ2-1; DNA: TGCAGTGCTAGTCGTAGCGGGAGATCAGTTGAGCAGTTCTTC; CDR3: CSASRSGRSVEQFF
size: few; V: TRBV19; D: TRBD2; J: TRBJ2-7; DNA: TGTGCCAGTACTACTAGCGGGAGGGAAGAGCAGTACTTC; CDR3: CASTTSGREEQYF
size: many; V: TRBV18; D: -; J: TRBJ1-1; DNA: TGTGCCAGCTCACCGGCGTCCGATCCGGTCCACGGTGAAGCTTTCTTT; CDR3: CASSPASDPVHGEAFF
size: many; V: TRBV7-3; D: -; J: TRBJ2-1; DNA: TGTGCCAGCAGCCAGGACTGGGATAGGGAGCAGTTCTTC; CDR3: CASSQDWDREQFF
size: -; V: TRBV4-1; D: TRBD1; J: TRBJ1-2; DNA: TGCGCCAGCAGCCAAGATGGGACAGGGGCGAACTATGGCTACACCTTC; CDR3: CASSQDGTGANYGYTF
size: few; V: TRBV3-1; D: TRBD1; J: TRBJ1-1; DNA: TGTGCCAGCAGCCAAGACTACAGGGGGTTGGACACTGAAGCTTTCTTT; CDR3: CASSQDYRGLDTEAFF
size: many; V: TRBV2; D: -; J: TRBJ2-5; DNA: TGTGCCTCCAAGGGGGATCCGGGTCCGCAAGAGACCCAGTACTTC; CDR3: CASKGDPGPQETQYF
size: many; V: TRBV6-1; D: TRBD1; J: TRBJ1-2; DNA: TGTGCCAGCAGTACGTGGACAGGAGCGGACGATGGCTACACCTTC; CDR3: CASSTWTGADDGYTF
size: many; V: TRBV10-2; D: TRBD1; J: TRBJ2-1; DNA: TGCGCCAGCAGACGCGGGACAGGGTCGCATGAGCAGTTCTTC; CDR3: CASRRGTGSHEQFF
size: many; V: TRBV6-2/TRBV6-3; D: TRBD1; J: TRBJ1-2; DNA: TGTGCCAGCAGGGAGGCAGGGGGCTTCTATGGCTACACCTTC; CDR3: CASREAGGFYGYTF
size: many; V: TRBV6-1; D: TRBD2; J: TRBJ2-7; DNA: TGTGCCAGCAGACCCCATGGCGGGAGCTCCTACGAGCAGTACTTC; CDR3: CASRPHGGSSYEQYF
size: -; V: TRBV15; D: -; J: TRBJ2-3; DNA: TGTGCCACCAGCAGAGATCTCCAGATCACAGATACGCAGTATTTT; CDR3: CATSRDLQITDTQYF
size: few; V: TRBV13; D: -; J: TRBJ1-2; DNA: TGTGCCAGCAGCCGGTTGGGTCTATGGAGCTACACCTTC; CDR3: CASSRLGLWSYTF
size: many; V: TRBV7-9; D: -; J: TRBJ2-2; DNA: TGTGCCAGCAGGGATCCGTGGACCCTCGCCGGGGAGCTGTTTTTT; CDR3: CASRDPWTLAGELFF